One and the same sample provided the 6 T cell receptor beta chains below, sequenced in a study of PD-1 blockade in mismatch repair-deficient tumors. The assay was immunoSEQ multiplex PCR, and TCRdb's table has in-frame clones only and misses some. The data contain about 63,000 clones, 88% of them singletons. Sample: peripheral blood, taken 52 weeks after starting pembrolizumab. These receptors all stem from an adult with mismatch repair-deficient cancer.

This clone was observed once. The J gene is TRBJ2-5, the V gene TRBV28; maybe TRBD2 (6 bases). The V gene lost 3 bases and the J gene lost 2 bases, with 13 bases spanning the gap. CDR3 length: 15 residues. Germline loops: CDR1 MDHEN, CDR2 SYDVKM. The CDR3 sequence is CASSFARDLQETQYF. The DNA of the CDR3 is TGTGCCAGCAGTTTCGCGCGGGATCTTCAAGAGACCCAGTACTTC.

The chain recombines TRBV6-1 with TRBJ1-2; D is undetermined. The CDR3 runs 12 residues. The germline CDR1 and CDR2 sequences are MNHNS and SASEGT. Trimming removed 6 bases from V and 8 bases from J, with 13 bases in between. CDR3 sequence reads: CASRLPAEGYTF. In nucleotides, the CDR3 is TGTGCCAGCAGGCTTCCAGCGGAAGGCTACACCTTC.

The chain couples TRBV7-2 to TRBJ2-1, with 14 bases that match TRBD2. The CDR3 sequence is 19 residues long. Per the germline V gene, CDR1 is SGHTA and CDR2 is FQGNSA. With V trimmed by 2 bases and J by 4 bases, 10 bases remained unmatched. This CDR3 reads CASSLYGSGLAGVYNEQFF. For the CDR3, the DNA is TGTGCCAGCAGCTTATACGGGTCGGGACTAGCGGGAGTTTACAATGAGCAGTTCTTC.

This chain joins TRBV4-2 and TRBJ2-6, with D maybe TRBD1 (5 bases). The germline gives CDR1 LGHNA, CDR2 YNFKEQ. V was shortened by 5 bases and J by 0 bases, with 17 bases between the two germline ends. CDR3 length: 18 residues. The CDR3 DNA follows: TGTGCCAGCAGCTTACGGACACCATCCAGCTCTGGGGCCAACGTCCTGACTTTC. Amino acids: CASSLRTPSSSGANVLTF.

V and J are TRBV7-9 and TRBJ2-7; TRBD1 is a possible D gene (6 bases). CDR1 and CDR2 (germline): SEHNR, FQNEAQ (reference sequence). CDR3 size: 14 residues. The ends were cut back, 1 base at V and 2 bases at J, with 9 bases in the middle. CDR3 loop: CASSLGTVTYEQYF. CDR3 DNA sequence: TGTGCCAGCAGCTTAGGGACAGTTACCTACGAGCAGTACTTC. The full variable domain, with the rest looked up from reference TRBV7-9 and TRBJ2-7, is DTGVSQNPRHKITKRGQNVTFRCDPISEHNRLYWYRQTLGQGPEFLTYFQNEAQLEKSRLLSDRFSAERPKGSFSTLEIQRTEQGDSAMYLCASSLGTVTYEQYFGPGTRLTVT.

The V call is TRBV12-5, the J call TRBJ2-3; D is unclear. With 3 bases removed from V and 8 bases from J, the gap between germline ends came to 6 bases. Germline CDR1 and CDR2: LGHNT and FRNRAP. This CDR3 is 11 amino acids long. The CDR3 loop reads CASGLGSTQYF. The CDR3 coding sequence is TGTGCTAGTGGTTTAGGGTCTACGCAGTATTTT.